The present T cell receptor beta chain was sequenced within a study of OX40 agonist ivuxolimab in advanced cancers. Trimming pared 4 bases from V and 0 bases from J, leaving 11 bases between. The CDR3 extends over 16 amino acids. Germline V gene lookup returns CDR1 SGDLS and CDR2 YYNGEE. Sequencing was performed with immunoSEQ multiplex PCR; in TCRdb, only in-frame clones are kept and a portion is missing. The table has 70,000 to 85,000 clones, 75% to 95% seen once. The sample was CD4+ or CD8+ T cells sorted from blood, taken in a trial of the OX40 agonist ivuxolimab. This TCR came from an adult with an advanced solid tumor such as melanoma, head and neck, liver or kidney cancer. This rearrangement joins TRBV9 to TRBJ2-6; the D is unclear. The CDR3 sequence is CASSPRTGSGANVLTF. The CDR3 nucleotides are TGTGCCAGCAGCCCACGGACGGGCTCTGGGGCCAACGTCCTGACTTTC. The entire variable domain, with the rest obtained from reference TRBV9 and TRBJ2-6, is as follows: DSGVTQTPKHLITATGQRVTLRCSPRSGDLSVYWYQQSLDQGLQFLIQYYNGEERAKGNILERFSAQQFPDLHSELNLSSLELGDSALYFCASSPRTGSGANVLTFGAGSRLTVL.